This T cell receptor beta chain originates from a study of T-cell memory formation after mild COVID-19. TCR alpha and TCR beta cDNA libraries carrying sample barcodes and UMIs were produced by 5'RACE using constant-segment primers. In TCRdb, the 5' RACE reads were re-called with MiXCR into one record per CDR3 protein. Among approximately 500,000 distinct CDR3 sequences listed, 20% to 30% were seen once. The CDR3 is made up of 15 amino acids. Germline CDR1 is MNHEY and CDR2 is SVGAGI. V was clipped by 5 bases and J by 2 bases; unmatched bases: 5. The sample taken for sequencing was PBMCs or a T cell subset sorted from them (not recorded which). The gene calls are TRBV6-5 and TRBJ2-1; 8 nucleotides agree with TRBD2. The sequence was obtained from an adult woman who had mild COVID-19 (a few samples of this study predate the infection). Cell type and time point are not known. The DNA of the CDR3 is TGTGCCAGCAGTACCTTAGCGGGAACCTACAATGAGCAGTTCTTC. Its translation is CASSTLAGTYNEQFF.